Listed below are T cell receptor beta chains from one sample, sequenced in a study of beta chain features in type 1 diabetes. The protocol was immunoSEQ multiplex PCR, while the TCRdb copy is restricted to in-frame clones and leaves out a portion. The table lists about 470,000 clones, over 25% of them singletons. Sequencing used naive CD4+ T cells from blood. The origin of the receptors is a man younger than 35 in good health. Each CDR3 is given with its conserved first and last residue. D genes are given only for firm matches. A row's size may be missing; if present it is once, few, many or a size class.

cdr3_nt cdr3_aa j_call d_call clone_size v_call
TGCAGCGTGTGCTGGGATGGCAAAGAGACCCAGTACTTC CSVCWDGKETQYF TRBJ2-5 NA NA TRBV29-1
TGCGCCAGCAGCCAAGTTAGCGGGATCAGCTCCTACAATGAGCAGTTCTTC CASSQVSGISSYNEQFF TRBJ2-1 TRBD2 NA TRBV4-3
TGTGCCAGTAGTAATTCGGCGAACACCGGGGAGCTGTTTTTT CASSNSANTGELFF TRBJ2-2 NA NA TRBV19
TGTGCCAGCAGTTACCCGGGTTACAATGAGCAGTTCTTC CASSYPGYNEQFF TRBJ2-1 NA NA TRBV6-5
TGTGCCAGCACCCCTTACAATGAGCAGTTCTTC CASTPYNEQFF TRBJ2-1 NA once TRBV7-9
TGTGCCAGCAGCGTAGAGGCTAGCGGGAGCACCTACGAGCAGTACTTC CASSVEASGSTYEQYF TRBJ2-7 TRBD2 NA TRBV9
TGTGCCACCAGCAGGGCCGGGACTAGCGGGAGGCACAGGGAGCTGTTTTTT CATSRAGTSGRHRELFF TRBJ2-2 TRBD2 once TRBV15
TGTGCCTGGGGAGTGTCGGATACAGATACGCAGTATTTT CAWGVSDTDTQYF TRBJ2-3 NA few TRBV30
TGTGCCAGCAGGCCTGCCATGGGGTCCCCTCGCCCAGATACGCAGTATTTT CASRPAMGSPRPDTQYF TRBJ2-3 NA NA TRBV25-1
TGTGCCAGCAGTTACAGGGGGAAGTGGGAGACCCAGTACTTC CASSYRGKWETQYF TRBJ2-5 NA once TRBV6-6
TGCAGCGTTTGGGACAGGGTTGGTGGCTACACCTTC CSVWDRVGGYTF TRBJ1-2 TRBD1 few TRBV29-1
TGTGCCAGCAGTTACCTTCGGACTAGCGGGAGCTATGAGCAGTTCTTC CASSYLRTSGSYEQFF TRBJ2-1 TRBD2 NA TRBV6-6
TGTGCCTGGAATTTCGGGGGCGCGGTGGGTATGGGGTTCTTC CAWNFGGAVGMGFF TRBJ2-1 NA few TRBV30
TGTGCCAGCAGCTTTATCACAGCTCATCAGTACTTC CASSFITAHQYF TRBJ2-5 NA NA TRBV5-6
TGTGCCACCAGCAGAGAGCTAGCGCCGGGTGACAATGAGCAGTTCTTC CATSRELAPGDNEQFF TRBJ2-1 NA few TRBV15
TGTGCCAGCAGCTTCCTAAACACAGATACGCAGTATTTT CASSFLNTDTQYF TRBJ2-3 NA NA TRBV7-2
TGTGCCAGCAGTTCCGCACTAGGAACCTCCTACGAGCAGTACTTC CASSSALGTSYEQYF TRBJ2-7 NA NA TRBV28
TGCGCCAGCAGCCGCCAGGCCAAGACAGCCTCGGTGGGGGAAAAACTGTTTTTT CASSRQAKTASVGEKLFF TRBJ1-4 NA NA TRBV4-1
TGTGCCAGCAGTTTACTTCCAGCCCGGGGCTACACCTTC CASSLLPARGYTF TRBJ1-2 NA NA TRBV27
TGTGCCAGCAGTTTATTTGTCTGGACCCAACTGCATGGGCAGTACTTC CASSLFVWTQLHGQYF TRBJ2-7 NA few TRBV28
TGTGCCAGCAGTGGAGTTTCTAGTAGATACGAGCAGTACTTC CASSGVSSRYEQYF TRBJ2-7 NA NA TRBV6-1
TGCGCCAGCAGCTTGGGTCCTCCCCCCGGGGAGCTGTTTTTT CASSLGPPPGELFF TRBJ2-2 NA NA TRBV5-1
TGTGCCAGCAGAGAACCCCGGGCCCCGAACACTGAAGCTTTCTTT CASREPRAPNTEAFF TRBJ1-1 NA few TRBV5-4
TGTGCCAGCAGCGTAGGGAACACAGATACGCAGTATTTT CASSVGNTDTQYF TRBJ2-3 NA few TRBV9
TGTGCCACCAGCAGAGATCTGGCCCGGGCCCAAGGTGGAGGCTACACCTTC CATSRDLARAQGGGYTF TRBJ1-2 NA NA TRBV15
TGCGCCAGCAGCCCTCGGACAGGGGAGTCAGAGACCCAGTACTTC CASSPRTGESETQYF TRBJ2-5 TRBD1 once TRBV4-1
TGTGCCAGCAGTTGGCTATTTGCGGCCGAGCAGTACTTC CASSWLFAAEQYF TRBJ2-7 NA few TRBV2
TGCGCCAGCAGCTTACAGGTGAATCAGCCCCAGCATTTT CASSLQVNQPQHF TRBJ1-5 NA NA TRBV7-9
TGTGCCAGCAGCCGTGCACAGGGGAACTATGGCTACACCTTC CASSRAQGNYGYTF TRBJ1-2 TRBD1 few TRBV27
TGTGCCAGCAGAAAAAAGGGCCGGGCCTACGAGCAGTACTTC CASRKKGRAYEQYF TRBJ2-7 NA few TRBV13
TGTGCCTGGTCCCGGCGTCGCACAGATACGCAGTATTTT CAWSRRRTDTQYF TRBJ2-3 NA NA TRBV30
TGTGCCAGCAGCGTAGACCAGGGTGCCTACGAGCAGTACTTC CASSVDQGAYEQYF TRBJ2-7 NA few TRBV9
TGCGCCAGCAGCTTTCAGGGGACCCTCGGCAATGAGCAGTTCTTC CASSFQGTLGNEQFF TRBJ2-1 NA few TRBV5-1
TGTGCCAGCAGTTTAATCAATGAGCAGTTCTTC CASSLINEQFF TRBJ2-1 NA few TRBV28
TGTGCCAGCAGCTGGACTAGCGGGAGGGCAGGCAATGAGCAGTTCTTC CASSWTSGRAGNEQFF TRBJ2-1 TRBD2 few TRBV7-2
TGTGCCAGCAGGCGACAGGGGGCGCATAATGAGCAGTTCTTC CASRRQGAHNEQFF TRBJ2-1 TRBD1 few TRBV25-1
TGTGCCAGCAGTCCACTCCTAACCGTAGGGGAGCAGTACTTC CASSPLLTVGEQYF TRBJ2-7 NA NA TRBV6-6
TGCAGCGTCGTTAATCGACTAGCGGGAGGTAATGAGCAGTTCTTC CSVVNRLAGGNEQFF TRBJ2-1 TRBD2 few TRBV29-1
TGTGCCAGCAGCTCACTCCATGGGGACACCGGGGAGCTGTTTTTT CASSSLHGDTGELFF TRBJ2-2 NA few TRBV7-3
TGTGCCAGCAGCCTCATGGATGGCTACACCTTC CASSLMDGYTF TRBJ1-2 NA NA TRBV28
TGTGCCATCACGAGTCAGACGAACACTGAAGCTTTCTTT CAITSQTNTEAFF TRBJ1-1 NA NA TRBV10-3
TGTGCCAGCAGTTACTCCCTCGGTGGTACGCGCTACGAGCAGTACTTC CASSYSLGGTRYEQYF TRBJ2-7 NA NA TRBV6-6
TGTGCCAGCAGCTTCGCCAACAAAGCCGGGACAGAGAACACCTTC CASSFANKAGTENTF TRBJ1-2 TRBD1 few TRBV7-2
TGTGCCAGCAGCCGGAGCGGGAGTACTCGTGAGCAGTTCTTC CASSRSGSTREQFF TRBJ2-1 TRBD2 NA TRBV7-2
TGTGCCAGCAGCTTGACGGCTAGTTGGGAGACCCAGTACTTC CASSLTASWETQYF TRBJ2-5 NA few TRBV5-4
TGTGCCTGGAGGATACATCGACAGGGAGCGGTCTACGAGCAGTACTTC CAWRIHRQGAVYEQYF TRBJ2-7 TRBD1 NA TRBV30
TGTGCCATCAGTGACCCTCGGAAGGGGGCCGAGACCCAGTACTTC CAISDPRKGAETQYF TRBJ2-5 TRBD1 few TRBV10-3
TGCAGCGGGGACAGGGGAATGAACACTGAAGCTTTCTTT CSGDRGMNTEAFF TRBJ1-1 TRBD1 NA TRBV29-1
TGTGCCAGCAGCTCAAACTCCGCTTCCAACGAGCAGTACTTC CASSSNSASNEQYF TRBJ2-7 NA NA TRBV7-9
TGTGCCATCAGTGAGGCGACCGGGGCTTTCTTT CAISEATGAFF TRBJ1-1 NA once TRBV10-3
TGCGCCAGCAGCTCCCTACCGACAGGGATGGAGACCCAGTACTTC CASSSLPTGMETQYF TRBJ2-5 TRBD1 few TRBV5-1
TGTGCCATCGGCAGGGAGGATGAGCAGTTCTTC CAIGREDEQFF TRBJ2-1 NA few TRBV10-3